This T cell receptor beta chain was captured in a study of cytomegalovirus exposure and HLA in healthy donors. Study-level results: Per a prior analysis, the majority of TCR beta V segments were productive roughly 87% or roughly 30% of the time. Later analysis associated a missense DCLRE1C variant with TCR beta V- and J-gene trimming. In a later analysis, 16,951 TCR beta sequences were associated with HLA alleles at 0.05 false discovery rate.

The CDR3 totals 15 residues. V trimming: 2 bases; J trimming: 7 bases; junction bases outside the gene matches: 6. In germline, CDR1 is SEHNR, CDR2 FQNEAQ (reference sequence). The PCR employed 60 Vbeta primers together with 13 Jbeta primers. Profiled with immunoSEQ multiplex PCR; TCRdb holds only in-frame clones, not every one. The table lists around 69,000 clones, roughly 70% of them singletons. Regarding this clone: Its antigen is currently unknown.

The sequenced sample consisted of PBMCs. The source is a woman in her fifties or sixties in good health and CMV-seropositive. The chain recombines TRBV7-9 with TRBJ2-1; 9 bases fit TRBD2. The chain's CDR3 is CASSLNRAGGNEQFF. DNA of the CDR3: TGTGCCAGCAGCTTAAATCGGGCGGGGGGGAATGAGCAGTTCTTC. The full variable domain, rest sourced from reference TRBV7-9 and TRBJ2-1, is DTGVSQNPRHKITKRGQNVTFRCDPISEHNRLYWYRQTLGQGPEFLTYFQNEAQLEKSRLLSDRFSAERPKGSFSTLEIQRTEQGDSAMYLCASSLNRAGGNEQFFGPGTRLTVL.